This T cell receptor beta chain is drawn from a study of blood T cell repertoires in COVID-19. The CDR3 is 17 residues long. Trimming cost V 1 base and J 0 bases, with 14 bases left between them. CDR1 is LNHNV and CDR2 is YYDKDF in the germline V gene (reference sequence). Participants were aged about 18 to 89 years from 20 to 30 US areas. A case of COVID-19 had been met by exposed participants within 2 weeks before study entry. Some clones are missing from TCRdb's copy, which holds only in-frame ones; the method was immunoSEQ multiplex PCR. The sample includes about 370,000 clones, 91% seen only once; the top ten take roughly 0.9%. In this sample, this clone turned up once.

The sequence was obtained from a middle-aged woman who had been exposed to COVID-19. The rearrangement uses TRBV15 and TRBJ2-3, with D perhaps TRBD2 (7 bases). Sequenced material: PBMCs or T cells enriched from blood (not recorded which). CDR3 nucleotides: TGTGCCACCAGCAGAGGATGGGGGGGGACAAGCACAGATACGCAGTATTTT. Its translation is CATSRGWGGTSTDTQYF.